This is a list of T cell receptor beta chains from one sample in a study of response to subunit inactivated influenza vaccine. TCRdb reprocessed the RT-PCR reads via MiXCR and lists one record per CDR3 protein. The repertoire holds around 190,000 distinct CDR3 sequences, with around 9.2% as singletons. The sample in question was non-naive T cells sorted from PBMCs, obtained on the day of vaccination. Receptor source: a man aged 50-60 years who received an inactivated influenza vaccine. The CDR3 runs from the conserved cysteine through the conserved F or W. The D gene is left open where the match is weak. Size values are once, few and many counts, or a class for expanded clones, and some rows have none.

abundance: many
d_gene: .
j_gene: TRBJ2-7
v_gene: TRBV29-1
CDR3aa: CSASTHSYEQYF
CDR3nt: TGCAGCGCCTCGACTCACTCCTACGAGCAGTACTTC

abundance: .
d_gene: .
j_gene: TRBJ2-4
v_gene: TRBV19
CDR3aa: CASSIRGSNIQYF
CDR3nt: TGTGCCAGTAGTATCCGGGGCTCGAACATTCAGTACTTC

abundance: few
d_gene: .
j_gene: TRBJ1-2
v_gene: TRBV7-2
CDR3aa: CASSLASGVRYGYTF
CDR3nt: TGTGCCAGCAGCTTAGCATCGGGGGTGCGTTATGGCTACACCTTC

abundance: .
d_gene: .
j_gene: TRBJ1-5
v_gene: TRBV6-1
CDR3aa: CAISPSGLGQPQHF
CDR3nt: TGTGCCATTTCGCCGAGCGGGCTCGGACAGCCCCAGCATTTT

abundance: few
d_gene: TRBD1
j_gene: TRBJ1-2
v_gene: TRBV10-3
CDR3aa: CAISDPTGFEGYGYTF
CDR3nt: TGTGCCATCAGTGATCCGACAGGGTTTGAAGGCTATGGCTACACCTTC

abundance: .
d_gene: .
j_gene: TRBJ2-1
v_gene: TRBV7-9
CDR3aa: CASSLFASNGDEQFF
CDR3nt: TGTGCCAGCAGCTTATTCGCCTCAAATGGGGATGAGCAGTTCTTC

abundance: .
d_gene: TRBD2
j_gene: TRBJ2-3
v_gene: TRBV11-2
CDR3aa: CASSLVSSGRAGTDTQYF
CDR3nt: TGTGCCAGCAGCTTAGTTTCCAGCGGGAGGGCCGGCACAGATACGCAGTATTTT

abundance: few
d_gene: .
j_gene: TRBJ2-4
v_gene: TRBV20-1
CDR3aa: CSASRTAKNIQYF
CDR3nt: TGCAGTGCTAGTCGGACAGCCAAAAACATTCAGTACTTC

abundance: .
d_gene: .
j_gene: TRBJ2-7
v_gene: TRBV12-3/TRBV12-4
CDR3aa: CASSLGSPYEQYF
CDR3nt: TGTGCCAGCAGTTTAGGGAGCCCCTACGAGCAGTACTTC

abundance: many
d_gene: .
j_gene: TRBJ1-2
v_gene: TRBV12-3/TRBV12-4
CDR3aa: CASRRTGNYGYTF
CDR3nt: TGTGCCAGCAGAAGAACAGGGAACTATGGCTACACCTTC

abundance: many
d_gene: .
j_gene: TRBJ2-2
v_gene: TRBV5-1
CDR3aa: CASSLVGGIQRNTGELFF
CDR3nt: TGCGCCAGCAGCTTGGTCGGCGGAATCCAAAGAAACACCGGGGAGCTGTTTTTT

abundance: .
d_gene: .
j_gene: TRBJ2-3
v_gene: TRBV5-4
CDR3aa: CASSPFTSTDTQYF
CDR3nt: TGTGCCAGCAGCCCGTTCACCAGCACAGATACGCAGTATTTT

abundance: .
d_gene: TRBD2
j_gene: TRBJ2-2
v_gene: TRBV6-5
CDR3aa: CASSYKGLAGGPNTGELFF
CDR3nt: TGTGCCAGCAGTTACAAGGGACTAGCGGGAGGGCCGAACACCGGGGAGCTGTTTTTT

abundance: .
d_gene: .
j_gene: TRBJ2-1
v_gene: TRBV19
CDR3aa: CASSARGERLAGEQFF
CDR3nt: TGTGCCAGTAGTGCAAGGGGCGAAAGGTTGGCGGGTGAGCAGTTCTTC

abundance: many
d_gene: .
j_gene: TRBJ2-3
v_gene: TRBV20-1
CDR3aa: CSAWWQDDTQYF
CDR3nt: TGCAGTGCTTGGTGGCAGGACGATACGCAGTATTTT

abundance: few
d_gene: TRBD1
j_gene: TRBJ1-6
v_gene: TRBV10-3
CDR3aa: CAISGVSGTGGSPLHF
CDR3nt: TGTGCCATCAGTGGGGTATCCGGGACAGGGGGTTCACCCCTCCACTTT

abundance: few
d_gene: TRBD1
j_gene: TRBJ1-2
v_gene: TRBV7-2
CDR3aa: CASSLATGGAEGYTF
CDR3nt: TGTGCCAGCAGCTTAGCGACAGGGGGCGCGGAGGGCTACACCTTC

abundance: .
d_gene: .
j_gene: TRBJ2-3
v_gene: TRBV24-1
CDR3aa: CATSDILSQYF
CDR3nt: TGTGCCACCAGTGACATTTTGTCGCAGTATTTT

abundance: .
d_gene: .
j_gene: TRBJ2-2
v_gene: TRBV15
CDR3aa: CATSRDQVNTGELFF
CDR3nt: TGTGCCACCAGCAGAGATCAGGTGAACACCGGGGAGCTGTTTTTT

abundance: many
d_gene: .
j_gene: TRBJ2-5
v_gene: TRBV20-1
CDR3aa: CSAHRTETQYF
CDR3nt: TGCAGTGCACACCGCACGGAGACCCAGTACTTC

abundance: many
d_gene: .
j_gene: TRBJ2-7
v_gene: TRBV7-2
CDR3aa: CASSLGVGLYEQYF
CDR3nt: TGTGCCAGCAGCTTAGGTGTAGGGCTCTACGAGCAGTACTTC

abundance: many
d_gene: .
j_gene: TRBJ2-7
v_gene: TRBV18
CDR3aa: CASSPEQNTYEQYF
CDR3nt: TGTGCCAGCTCACCAGAACAGAACACCTACGAGCAGTACTTC

abundance: .
d_gene: .
j_gene: TRBJ1-2
v_gene: TRBV7-2
CDR3aa: CASSLASPTVYGYTF
CDR3nt: TGTGCCAGCAGCTTAGCTTCGCCGACGGTGTATGGCTACACCTTC

abundance: many
d_gene: TRBD1
j_gene: TRBJ1-6
v_gene: TRBV5-1
CDR3aa: CASSSAGGLNSPLHF
CDR3nt: TGCGCCAGCAGCTCAGCAGGGGGTTTGAATTCACCCCTCCACTTT

abundance: few
d_gene: TRBD2
j_gene: TRBJ2-5
v_gene: TRBV18
CDR3aa: CASSLPGLALETQYF
CDR3nt: TGTGCCAGCTCACTCCCGGGACTAGCCCTTGAGACCCAGTACTTC

abundance: few
d_gene: .
j_gene: TRBJ2-2
v_gene: TRBV4-2
CDR3aa: CASSQEAHPNTGELFF
CDR3nt: TGTGCCAGCAGCCAAGAGGCGCACCCCAACACCGGGGAGCTGTTTTTT

abundance: many
d_gene: TRBD2
j_gene: TRBJ2-1
v_gene: TRBV20-1
CDR3aa: CSANLVSGGSGNEQFF
CDR3nt: TGCAGTGCTAATCTTGTTAGCGGGGGCTCCGGGAATGAGCAGTTCTTC

abundance: .
d_gene: .
j_gene: TRBJ1-2
v_gene: TRBV29-1
CDR3aa: CSVGAPLTNYGYTF
CDR3nt: TGCAGCGTTGGGGCACCGCTTACTAACTATGGCTACACCTTC

abundance: .
d_gene: .
j_gene: TRBJ1-2
v_gene: TRBV20-1
CDR3aa: CSARDPWGTYGYTF
CDR3nt: TGCAGTGCTAGAGATCCTTGGGGGACTTATGGCTACACCTTC

abundance: many
d_gene: .
j_gene: TRBJ2-1
v_gene: TRBV4-1
CDR3aa: CASSQDLLLRERYNEQFF
CDR3nt: TGCGCCAGCAGCCAAGATTTACTGTTGAGGGAGCGCTACAATGAGCAGTTCTTC

abundance: many
d_gene: .
j_gene: TRBJ2-7
v_gene: TRBV20-1
CDR3aa: CSASYFMVSGLDEQYF
CDR3nt: TGCAGTGCTAGTTATTTTATGGTATCGGGGCTCGACGAGCAGTACTTC

abundance: .
d_gene: .
j_gene: TRBJ1-1
v_gene: TRBV10-1
CDR3aa: CASRLGVDGEAFF
CDR3nt: TGCGCCAGCAGGTTGGGCGTGGATGGTGAAGCTTTCTTT

abundance: .
d_gene: TRBD2
j_gene: TRBJ2-7
v_gene: TRBV9
CDR3aa: CASSPRTSGGEQYF
CDR3nt: TGTGCCAGCAGCCCCCGGACTAGCGGAGGCGAGCAGTACTTC

abundance: many
d_gene: TRBD2
j_gene: TRBJ2-3
v_gene: TRBV11-2
CDR3aa: CASSRGTSGTQYF
CDR3nt: TGTGCCAGCAGCCGAGGGACTAGCGGTACGCAGTATTTT

abundance: .
d_gene: TRBD2
j_gene: TRBJ2-4
v_gene: TRBV30
CDR3aa: CAWSHRGGQNIQYF
CDR3nt: TGTGCCTGGAGTCATCGGGGGGGCCAGAACATTCAGTACTTC